The 13 T cell receptor beta chains given below trace back to one sample, sequenced in a study of cytomegalovirus exposure and HLA in healthy donors. The assay was immunoSEQ multiplex PCR, and TCRdb's table has in-frame clones only and misses some. The repertoire holds 200,000 or so clones, with around 80% as singletons. Sequencing was done on a sample of PBMCs. The receptors shown here come from a woman aged 25 to 45 in good health and CMV-seropositive.

The genes are TRBV10-3 and TRBJ1-5; D not resolved. Germline CDR1 and CDR2: ENHRY and SYGVKD. Trimming took off 4 bases at V and 0 bases at J, with 10 bases between the two ends. The CDR3 spans 15 residues. CDR3 sequence (DNA): TGTGCCATCAGTGTCGGAGAATATAGCAATCAGCCCCAGCATTTT. Its protein product is CAISVGEYSNQPQHF.

The V and J genes are TRBV30 and TRBJ1-5; D call uncertain. Germline assignment: CDR1 GTSNPN and CDR2 SVGIG (reference sequence). V lost 2 bases to trimming and J lost 4 bases, with 9 bases between them. The CDR3 contains 13 residues. CDR3 residues: CAWSPRLNQPQHF. In DNA, the CDR3 is TGTGCCTGGAGTCCCCGTCTGAATCAGCCCCAGCATTTT. The whole variable domain, filled in from reference TRBV30 and TRBJ1-5, reads SQTIHQWPATLVQPVGSPLSLECTVEGTSNPNLYWYRQAAGRGLQLLFYSVGIGQISSEVPQNLSASRPQDRQFILSSKKLLLSDSGFYLCAWSPRLNQPQHFGDGTRLSIL.

The chain recombines TRBV9 with TRBJ2-1; 10 bases fit TRBD2. V trimming: 0 bases; J trimming: 3 bases; junction bases outside the gene matches: 9. CDR3 length equals 18 residues. Germline V CDR1 and CDR2: SGDLS, YYNGEE. The CDR3 reads CASSVGGATSGDYNEQFF. The CDR3 region has the DNA TGTGCCAGCAGCGTAGGAGGGGCCACTAGCGGGGACTACAATGAGCAGTTCTTC.

This chain joins TRBV28 and TRBJ1-2, with D tentatively TRBD1 (5 bases). CDR3 size: 15 residues. V was shortened by 3 bases and J by 8 bases, with 19 bases between the two germline ends. Germline V lookup: CDR1 MDHEN, CDR2 SYDVKM. DNA of the CDR3: TGTGCCAGCAGTTTGGCCGGGCTAAACTGGGGCGGCTACACCTTC. This sequence encodes CASSLAGLNWGGYTF.

The V call is TRBV2, the J call TRBJ1-1; D might be TRBD1 (6 bases). Trimming removed 9 bases from V and 3 bases from J, with 11 bases in between. In germline, CDR1 is SNHLY, CDR2 FYNNEI. CDR3 size: 12 residues. In nucleotides, the CDR3 is TGTGCCAGGCAGGGGATCGACACTGAAGCTTTCTTT. Protein product: CARQGIDTEAFF.

The rearrangement joins TRBV29-1 to TRBJ1-1; D gene uncertain. V was cut by 7 bases and J by 0 bases, with 6 bases left in between. The germline V gene encodes CDR1 SQVTM and CDR2 ANQGSEA. The CDR3 covers 11 residues. The CDR3 reads CSGSVNTEAFF. In DNA form, the CDR3 reads TGCAGCGGTTCGGTGAACACTGAAGCTTTCTTT. Supplemented by reference TRBV29-1 and TRBJ1-1, the full variable domain reads SAVISQKPSRDICQRGTSLTIQCQVDSQVTMMFWYRQQPGQSLTLIATANQGSEATYESGFVIDKFPISRPNLTFSTLTVSNMSPEDSSIYLCSGSVNTEAFFGQGTRLTVV.

This sequence joins TRBV9 and TRBJ2-7, with D tentatively TRBD2 (5 bases). This CDR3 comprises 15 residues. V lost 0 bases and J 4 bases, leaving 14 bases between the germline ends. Looked up from germline, CDR1 is SGDLS and CDR2 is YYNGEE. The CDR3 reads CASSVAAGEGYEQYF. The CDR3 region has the DNA TGTGCCAGCAGCGTAGCGGCGGGTGAAGGGTACGAGCAGTACTTC.

The rearrangement uses TRBV19 and TRBJ1-4; TRBD1 aligns across 8 bases. The CDR3 has 16 residues. Trimming cost V 10 bases and J 0 bases; bases outside gene matches: 10. Germline V CDR1 and CDR2: LNHDA, SQIVND (reference sequence). The CDR3 nucleotides are TGTGCCACCATGGGGACAGGCGGAGCAACTAATGAAAAACTGTTTTTT. Translated, it gives CATMGTGGATNEKLFF.

The CDR3 region is CASSEGRGESTGELFF. DNA for the CDR3: TGTGCCAGCAGTGAAGGGAGGGGCGAGTCCACCGGGGAGCTGTTTTTT. The V call is TRBV25-1, the J call TRBJ2-2, with 7 bases matching TRBD2. From germline, CDR1 is MGHDK and CDR2 SYGVNS. The length of the CDR3 is 16 residues. The V and J ends lost 2 bases and 4 bases, in that order; junction bases with no gene match: 7.

The V gene is TRBV19, the J gene TRBJ1-2; no reliable D call. V gave up 6 bases and J gave up 3 bases, with 8 bases separating them. The CDR3 runs 12 residues. Germline V gives CDR1 LNHDA, CDR2 SQIVND (reference sequence). The CDR3 nucleotides are TGTGCCAGTAGAATTGGAGACTATGGCTACACCTTC. Protein sequence: CASRIGDYGYTF.

This chain links TRBV28 with TRBJ2-5; D remains unclear. V lost 2 bases, J lost 6 bases, and 10 bases lay in between. The CDR3 covers 13 residues. The germline V gene has CDR1 MDHEN and CDR2 SYDVKM. CDR3 DNA sequence: TGTGCCAGCAGTTTAGCGGTCCTTAAGACCCAGTACTTC. Translation: CASSLAVLKTQYF.

The V and J genes are TRBV30 and TRBJ2-7, with 12 positions matching TRBD2. The CDR3 contains 13 residues. Germline V gene data show CDR1 as GTSNPN and CDR2 as SVGIG (reference sequence). Trimming at V came to 5 bases and at J to 6 bases, leaving 5 bases not matched to a gene. The CDR3 nucleotides read TGTGCCTGGGGTTTACTAGCGGGAGGCGAGCAGTACTTC. The encoded protein is CAWGLLAGGEQYF.

This clone was seen only a few times. The V call is TRBV19, the J call TRBJ2-3; TRBD2 agrees at 12 bases. Per the germline V gene, CDR1 is LNHDA and CDR2 is SQIVND (reference sequence). V lost 3 bases, J lost 4 bases, and 2 bases stayed unmatched. The CDR3 consists of 15 residues. The CDR3 DNA is TGTGCCAGTAGTATGACTAGCGGGAGATCAGATACGCAGTATTTT. Amino acids: CASSMTSGRSDTQYF.